This T cell receptor beta chain is from a study of CD8 T cells in ankylosing spondylitis. TCRdb passed the 5' RACE reads through MiXCR, listing each CDR3 protein once. The table has some 240,000 distinct CDR3 sequences, about 7% seen once. Whole-study results and caveats: There was a TCR beta motif, made of several highly homologous variants, that appeared characteristic of ankylosing spondylitis blood.

The CDR3 covers 16 residues. On this clonotype itself: Its antigen is unknown.

The chain is built from TRBV21-1 and TRBJ2-7; the DNA was not compared with TRBD1, the D call given in the table. TRBV21-1 counts as a pseudogene. Sequencing was done on a sample of blood, either unsorted or a sorted T cell fraction (not recorded which). The sequence was collected from a male donor with ankylosing spondylitis. CDR3 sequence (DNA): TGTGCCAGCAGCAAAGATAGGGGGCAGAGACCCTACGAGCAGTACTTC. Translation gives CASSKDRGQRPYEQYF.